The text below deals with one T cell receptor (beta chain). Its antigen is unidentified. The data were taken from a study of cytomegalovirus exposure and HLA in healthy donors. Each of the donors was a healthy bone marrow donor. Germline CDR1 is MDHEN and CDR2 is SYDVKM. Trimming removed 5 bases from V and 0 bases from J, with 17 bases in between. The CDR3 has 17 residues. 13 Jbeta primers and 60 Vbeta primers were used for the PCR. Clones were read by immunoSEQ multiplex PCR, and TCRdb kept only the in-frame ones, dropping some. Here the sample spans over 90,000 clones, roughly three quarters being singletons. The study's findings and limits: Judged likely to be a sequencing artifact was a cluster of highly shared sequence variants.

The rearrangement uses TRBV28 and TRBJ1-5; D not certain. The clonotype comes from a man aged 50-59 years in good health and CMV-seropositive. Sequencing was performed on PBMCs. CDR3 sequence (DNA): TGTGCCAGCAGTACCATCCTTACACCTTATAGCAATCAGCCCCAGCATTTT. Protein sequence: CASSTILTPYSNQPQHF.